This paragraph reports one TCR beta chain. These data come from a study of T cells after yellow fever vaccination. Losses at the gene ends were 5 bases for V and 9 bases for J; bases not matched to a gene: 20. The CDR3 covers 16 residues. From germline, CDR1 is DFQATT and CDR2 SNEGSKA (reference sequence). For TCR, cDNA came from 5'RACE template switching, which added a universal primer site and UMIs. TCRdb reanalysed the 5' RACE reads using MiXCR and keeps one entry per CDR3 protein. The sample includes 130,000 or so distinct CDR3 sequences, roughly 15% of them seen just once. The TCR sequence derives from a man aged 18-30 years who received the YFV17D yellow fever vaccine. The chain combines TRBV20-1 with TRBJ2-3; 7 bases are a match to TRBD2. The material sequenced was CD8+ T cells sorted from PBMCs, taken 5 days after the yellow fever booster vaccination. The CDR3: CSAPVRDPGWGGTQYF. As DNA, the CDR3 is TGCAGTGCTCCCGTTCGGGACCCAGGCTGGGGAGGGACGCAGTATTTT.